This T cell receptor beta chain was retrieved from a study of molecular identifiers for immune sequencing clone quantification. Background on the study: Four of five RNA aliquots from around 18,000 or 91,000 naive CD8 T cells were sequenced.

Sorting captured naive CD8 T cells as CD8+CD4-CCR7+CD45RA+. TCRdb itself ran the PCR reads through MiXCR, one entry per CDR3 protein. The sample comprises some 680,000 distinct CDR3 sequences, roughly 27% of which are singletons, and 0.7% to 0.95% rests with the top ten. Notes on this clonotype: The target antigen is unknown.

General study findings and limits: Over 98% of effector molecules, but under 1% in naive cells, were held by clones with more than 20 RNA copies. Clone sizes could be underestimated for highly expanded clones when identical TCR molecules share a barcode.

V was trimmed by 0 bases and J by 4 bases, leaving 13 bases between them. CDR1 is LNHDA, CDR2 SQIVND, per germline (reference sequence). The length of the CDR3 is 15 residues. Sequenced input: naive CD8+ T cells from blood, with Jurkat cell RNA spiked in. Subset: FACS-sorted CD8+CD4-CCR7+CD45RA+ naive T cells. This sequence was found in a human donor in good health. Some libraries in this study had Jurkat cell RNA spiked in. The V and J genes are TRBV19 and TRBJ2-7, with a possible D match to TRBD2 (6 bases). The DNA of the CDR3 is TGTGCCAGTAGTATAGACATGGCCGGAGGGTACGAGCAGTACTTC. Translated, it gives CASSIDMAGGYEQYF. The entire variable domain, with the rest obtained from reference TRBV19 and TRBJ2-7, is as follows: DGGITQSPKYLFRKEGQNVTLSCEQNLNHDAMYWYRQDPGQGLRLIYYSQIVNDFQKGDIAEGYSVSREKKESFPLTVTSAQKNPTAFYLCASSIDMAGGYEQYFGPGTRLTVT.